This entry is about one T cell receptor (beta chain). Its antigen is not known. This specimen belongs to a study of radiotherapy plus CTLA-4 blockade in lung cancer. Turning to the study itself: With around 30% of patients having disease control, objective responses were seen in roughly 18%. Regarding the study as a whole: Early clonal dynamics of blood T cells, together with interferon-beta, were reported as the best response predictor. There was expansion of tumor-derived TCR clones in blood after radiotherapy plus ipilimumab.

Clones were read by immunoSEQ multiplex PCR, and TCRdb kept only the in-frame ones, dropping some. The sample includes just over 60,000 clones, roughly 77% seen only once; the top ten take roughly 4.7%. People whose metastatic non-small-cell lung cancer was chemo-refractory got focal radiation along with CTLA-4 blockade by ipilimumab. The ends lost 5 bases at V and 4 bases at J; junction bases unmatched: 4. This CDR3 contains 14 residues. Germline V lookup: CDR1 GTSNPN, CDR2 SVGIG (reference sequence). The V and J genes are TRBV30 and TRBJ2-1; 11 bases line up with TRBD2. The sample in question was peripheral blood, obtained from a patient treated with radiotherapy plus ipilimumab. This sequence originates from a human donor with non-small cell lung cancer who had a complete response to radiotherapy plus ipilimumab. For the CDR3, the DNA is TGTGCCTGGGGCTCTAGCGGGGGGTACAATGAGCAGTTCTTC. It yields the protein CAWGSSGGYNEQFF.